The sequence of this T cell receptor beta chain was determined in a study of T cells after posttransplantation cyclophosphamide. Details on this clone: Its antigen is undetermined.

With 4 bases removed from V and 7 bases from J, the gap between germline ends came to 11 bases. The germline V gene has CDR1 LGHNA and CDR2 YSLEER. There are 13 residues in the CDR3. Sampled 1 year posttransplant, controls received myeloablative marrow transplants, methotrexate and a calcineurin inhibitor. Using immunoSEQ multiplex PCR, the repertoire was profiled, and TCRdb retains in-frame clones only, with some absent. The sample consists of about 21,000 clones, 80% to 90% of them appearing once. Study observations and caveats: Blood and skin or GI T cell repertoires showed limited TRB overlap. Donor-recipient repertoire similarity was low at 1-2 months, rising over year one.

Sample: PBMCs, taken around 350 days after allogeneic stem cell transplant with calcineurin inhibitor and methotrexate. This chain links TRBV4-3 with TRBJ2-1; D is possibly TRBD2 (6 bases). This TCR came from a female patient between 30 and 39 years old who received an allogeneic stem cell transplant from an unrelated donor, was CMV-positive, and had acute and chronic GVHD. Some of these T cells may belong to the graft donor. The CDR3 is CASSPPTRNEQFF. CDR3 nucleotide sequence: TGCGCCAGCAGCCCCCCGACTAGGAATGAGCAGTTCTTC.